Described below is a single TCR beta chain sequence and its context. Its antigen is not known. These data come from a study of cytomegalovirus exposure and HLA in healthy donors. As for the study in general: Falling in the Caucasian-associated ancestry cluster were 80% to 85% of 300 to 500 genotyped donors. Findings and limits, study-wide: With high specificity and sensitivity, the classifier reportedly diagnosed cytomegalovirus status. A previous analysis found most TCR beta V segments productive roughly 90% or roughly 30% of the time.

The CDR3 contains 15 residues. V was pared by 7 bases and J by 1 base, with 7 bases of the junction left unmatched. Germline V lookup: CDR1 MNHEY, CDR2 SMNVEV (reference sequence). The primer mix had 60 Vbeta and 13 Jbeta primers. Sequenced by immunoSEQ multiplex PCR; TCRdb stores in-frame clones only, minus some. The data contain fewer than 100,000 clones, roughly 76% of them seen just once; the ten biggest clones take up 2% to 2.5%. Sequences were obtained from PBMCs. The chain couples TRBV27 to TRBJ2-1; 7 nucleotides line up with TRBD1. The receptor was derived from a middle-aged man in good health and CMV-seronegative. The CDR3 DNA reads TGTGCCAGCAACAAAGACAGGGCTTCCTACAATGAGCAGTTCTTC. Protein product: CASNKDRASYNEQFF.